This T cell receptor beta chain originates from a study of identical twins (dated by TCRdb to about 2016). As for the study more broadly: TCR alpha and beta repertoires from monozygotic twins, unrelated adults of various ages and cord blood were deep-sequenced to test whether fetal clonotypes persist. Replicate twin experiments were performed at different times using different library preparation protocols to rule out contamination. Findings and caveats that apply to the study as a whole: Out-of-frame TCR alpha sharing in monozygotic twins was systematically underestimated by recombination models, whereas sharing between unrelated individuals was in agreement with the recombination models. Invariant T cells such as MAIT and iNKT could partly confound zero-insertion analyses, though diverse VJ usage argued against this for most clonotypes. Abundant cord blood beta clonotypes carried fewer insertions; young adult naive repertoires showed a weaker similar trend, while memory repertoires showed none. Because the same donors could not be followed over many years, conclusions were based on cross-sectional statistical analysis. Out-of-frame TCR alpha sequences shared between twins showed an excess of low generation-probability sequences compared with coincidental sharing between unrelated individuals. In beta out-of-frame sequences, excess twin sharing was weaker, because having fewer shared sequences lowered the signal-to-noise ratio.

All donors were healthy Caucasians. The twin cohort comprised three pairs of female monozygotic twins, all aged roughly 18 to 30 years. Positive isolation kits from Invitrogen were used to isolate the CD4+ and CD8+ T cell populations. V and J are trimmed by 8 bases and 5 bases, and the gene matches miss 8 bases of the junction. CDR1 and CDR2, looked up from the germline V gene, are SNHLY and FYNNEI. CDR3 length: 14 amino acids, cysteine to phenylalanine. Only CDR3 DNA is held: 42 bases, read in frame from base 1. This clonotype has more than one count but fewer than ten. Its antigen target is currently unknown. Base-call qualities are not available, and no considerably larger clone is one nucleotide away. Library creation used 5' RACE. This sample was sequenced with an Illumina HiSeq 2000. Template switching introduced a universal primer binding site; the final cDNA contained a unique molecular identifier, enabling accurate counting of TCR cDNA molecules. Specific primers in the conserved constant-segment region were used to synthesize first-strand cDNA for the TCR alpha and beta chains. To control for contamination, each cDNA library was double barcoded with a SMART-Mk sample barcode plus Illumina barcodes. TruSeq adapter sequences along with Illumina sample barcodes were introduced in two successive PCR steps. TCR alpha and beta cDNA libraries were sequenced on the Illumina HiSeq platform with custom primers. Per the original workflow: Raw reads were processed with MiGEC to extract unique molecular identifiers, and MiXCR was used to determine CDR3 positions. Recombination models were inferred per individual with the repgenHMM and IGoR tools using an EM algorithm. The analysis of shared clonotypes was done with the tcR package in R, with sharing normalized by the product of cloneset sizes. To study raw recombination free of thymic and clonal selection effects, out-of-frame nonproductive sequences were analyzed. TCRdb passed the public sequencing reads through fastp at Q25 and MiXCR, retaining productive beta sequences. CDR3 protein sequences are deduplicated, and each keeps its most common genes and DNA. Here the V and J calls rest on TCRdb's processing, not on the authors' analysis. The sample table contains about 530,000 distinct CDR3 sequences; only one count was recorded for approximately 20% of them. The top ten hold 0.48% of the sample.

These records were also assigned to another study, of yellow fever vaccine responses in identical twins. As described in the second report: According to the authors, the vaccine-induced T cell response in identical twins seemed to be partly convergent and partly specific to each individual. In identical twins, the study followed T cell clones that responded to the vaccine with precision.

Sequenced material: CD4+ T cells sorted from blood. The rearrangement combines TRBV2 with TRBJ1-4; 7 bases in the middle match TRBD1. This TCR derives from a woman younger than 35 in good health. CDR3 reads: CASRRTGLNEKLFF. The DNA sequence is given as TGTGCCAGCCGAAGGACAGGCCTGAATGAAAAACTGTTTTTT.